These 9 T cell receptor beta chains came from one sample sequenced in a study of chemoradiotherapy in HPV16-positive cancers. Using immunoSEQ multiplex PCR, the repertoire was profiled, and TCRdb retains in-frame clones only, with some absent. Of under 10,000 clones in the sample, more than 70% were seen once. Sequenced here: tumor tissue, sampled from a patient who underwent chemoradiotherapy. The receptors here all came from a human donor with HPV-associated anogenital cancer.

V is TRBV29-1 and J is TRBJ1-1, with D unclear. There are 12 residues in the CDR3. Germline CDR1 reads SQVTM; CDR2 reads ANQGSEA. V lost 5 bases and J 4 bases, leaving 11 bases between the germline ends. The CDR3 reads CSVLPGLTEAFF. CDR3 sequence (DNA): TGCAGCGTTCTCCCGGGTCTCACTGAAGCTTTCTTT.

This rearrangement joins TRBV5-1 to TRBJ1-1; no reliable D call. Germline CDR1 and CDR2: SGHRS and YFSETQ. This CDR3 is built from 16 residues. Trimming removed 0 bases at V and 1 base at J, with 13 bases between. CDR3 in amino acids: CASSLGPLNANTEAFF. DNA of the CDR3: TGCGCCAGCAGCTTGGGTCCCTTAAACGCGAACACTGAAGCTTTCTTT.

The chain links TRBV11-2 to TRBJ2-7, with D perhaps assigned TRBD1 or TRBD2 (5 bases each). V gave up 5 bases and J gave up 4 bases, with 9 bases separating them. The germline V gene encodes CDR1 SGHAT and CDR2 FQNNGV. The CDR3 runs 12 residues. The DNA of the CDR3 is TGTGCCAGCAGCGGGGGTTCTTACGAGCAGTACGTC. Protein product: CASSGGSYEQYV.

The chain carries TRBV6-5 and TRBJ1-6; maybe TRBD1 (6 bases). There are 14 residues in the CDR3. Germline V gene lookup returns CDR1 MNHEY and CDR2 SVGAGI. V gave up 5 bases and J gave up 7 bases, with 12 bases separating them. As DNA, the CDR3 is TGTGCCAGCAGTAAACGGGACAAAAATTCACCCCTCCACTTT. This sequence encodes CASSKRDKNSPLHF.

The J gene is TRBJ1-2, the V gene TRBV25-1; 7 bases align to TRBD1. The CDR3 has 14 amino acids. V was pared by 8 bases and J by 0 bases, with 6 bases of the junction left unmatched. The V gene's germline CDR1 is MGHDK and CDR2 SYGVNS. CDR3 sequence (DNA): TGTGCCAGCGGGGGGACAGCGCCTAACTATGGCTACACCTTC. Encoded protein: CASGGTAPNYGYTF.

The table lists this clone with a count of one. The chain recombines TRBV9 with TRBJ2-2; 7 positions agree with TRBD1. CDR1 is SGDLS and CDR2 is YYNGEE in the germline V gene. Trimming took 3 bases from V and 3 from J; bases not matched to a gene: 8. The CDR3 totals 16 residues. CDR3 coding DNA: TGTGCCAGCAGCGAGCAAAGGGGGCTCCACACCGGGGAGCTGTTTTTT. Amino acids: CASSEQRGLHTGELFF.

V gene TRBV11-1 combines with J gene TRBJ2-7; 7 nucleotides align to TRBD1. The CDR3 has 13 residues. CDR1 and CDR2 (germline): SGHAT, FQDESV (reference sequence). V gave up 0 bases and J gave up 7 bases; unmatched junction bases: 3. Here the CDR3 DNA reads TGTGCCAGCAGCTTAGCAGACAGGGATGAGCAGTACGTC. Protein: CASSLADRDEQYV.

There are a few counts of this clone. The rearrangement joins TRBV5-8 to TRBJ2-2; D may be TRBD1 (5 bases). CDR1 is SGHTS, CDR2 YDEGEE, per germline. The CDR3 has 16 amino acids. V dropped 2 bases and J dropped 0 bases, with 11 bases sitting between them. CDR3 region: CASSFYAGTNTGELFF. The CDR3 DNA follows: TGTGCCAGCAGCTTTTATGCAGGGACGAACACCGGGGAGCTGTTTTTT.

As concerns this clone: The junction shows a germline mismatch at one end, possibly a read error. The V gene is TRBV7-7, the J gene TRBJ2-5; D remains ambiguous. The CDR3 contains 15 residues. Germline lookup yields CDR1 SSHAT and CDR2 FNYEAQ (reference sequence). The CDR3 bases are TGTGCTAGCAGCCAAGTCCGGGCTTCCCAAGAGACCCAGTACTTC. This codes for CASSQVRASQETQYF.